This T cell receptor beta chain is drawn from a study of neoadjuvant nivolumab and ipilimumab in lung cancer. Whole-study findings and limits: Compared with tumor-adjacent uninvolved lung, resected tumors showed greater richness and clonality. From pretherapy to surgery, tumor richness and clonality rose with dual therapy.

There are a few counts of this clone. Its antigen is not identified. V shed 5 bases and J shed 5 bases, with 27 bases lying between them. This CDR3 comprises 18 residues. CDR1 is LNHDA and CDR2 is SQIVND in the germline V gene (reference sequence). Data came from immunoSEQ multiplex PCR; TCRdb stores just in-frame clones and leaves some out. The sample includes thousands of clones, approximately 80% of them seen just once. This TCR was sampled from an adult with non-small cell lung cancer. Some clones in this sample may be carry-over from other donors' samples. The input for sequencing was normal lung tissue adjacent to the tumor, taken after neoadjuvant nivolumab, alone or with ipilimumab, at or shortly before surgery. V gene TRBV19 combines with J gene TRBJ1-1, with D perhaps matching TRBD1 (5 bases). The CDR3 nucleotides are TGTGCCAGTAGTCCAGACCCCAGGGTTCCTGGGTGGAGGACTGAAGCTTTCTTT. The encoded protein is CASSPDPRVPGWRTEAFF. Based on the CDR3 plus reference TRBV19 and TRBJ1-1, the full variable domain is DGGITQSPKYLFRKEGQNVTLSCEQNLNHDAMYWYRQDPGQGLRLIYYSQIVNDFQKGDIAEGYSVSREKKESFPLTVTSAQKNPTAFYLCASSPDPRVPGWRTEAFFGQGTRLTVV.